This T cell receptor beta chain is drawn from a study of cytomegalovirus exposure and HLA in healthy donors. This clone was seen a few times. Its target is unknown. Findings and limits, study-wide: Presence/absence comparisons presumed near-even sequencing depth among donors.

V was pared by 7 bases and J by 3 bases, with 13 bases between. This CDR3 is built from 13 residues. The germline V gene has CDR1 SNHLY and CDR2 FYNNEI. The PCR employed 60 Vbeta primers together with 13 Jbeta primers. Data came from immunoSEQ multiplex PCR; TCRdb stores just in-frame clones and leaves some out. This sample has 110,000 or so clones; more than 60% occur once, and the top ten carry 8.6%. The chain joins TRBV2 to TRBJ2-7; the D gene is possibly TRBD1 (6 bases). Sequences were obtained from PBMCs. The origin of this receptor is a woman aged 40 to 55 in good health and CMV-seropositive. CDR3 sequence reads: CASTPGAIYEQYF. For the CDR3, the DNA is TGTGCCAGCACTCCAGGGGCTATCTACGAGCAGTACTTC.